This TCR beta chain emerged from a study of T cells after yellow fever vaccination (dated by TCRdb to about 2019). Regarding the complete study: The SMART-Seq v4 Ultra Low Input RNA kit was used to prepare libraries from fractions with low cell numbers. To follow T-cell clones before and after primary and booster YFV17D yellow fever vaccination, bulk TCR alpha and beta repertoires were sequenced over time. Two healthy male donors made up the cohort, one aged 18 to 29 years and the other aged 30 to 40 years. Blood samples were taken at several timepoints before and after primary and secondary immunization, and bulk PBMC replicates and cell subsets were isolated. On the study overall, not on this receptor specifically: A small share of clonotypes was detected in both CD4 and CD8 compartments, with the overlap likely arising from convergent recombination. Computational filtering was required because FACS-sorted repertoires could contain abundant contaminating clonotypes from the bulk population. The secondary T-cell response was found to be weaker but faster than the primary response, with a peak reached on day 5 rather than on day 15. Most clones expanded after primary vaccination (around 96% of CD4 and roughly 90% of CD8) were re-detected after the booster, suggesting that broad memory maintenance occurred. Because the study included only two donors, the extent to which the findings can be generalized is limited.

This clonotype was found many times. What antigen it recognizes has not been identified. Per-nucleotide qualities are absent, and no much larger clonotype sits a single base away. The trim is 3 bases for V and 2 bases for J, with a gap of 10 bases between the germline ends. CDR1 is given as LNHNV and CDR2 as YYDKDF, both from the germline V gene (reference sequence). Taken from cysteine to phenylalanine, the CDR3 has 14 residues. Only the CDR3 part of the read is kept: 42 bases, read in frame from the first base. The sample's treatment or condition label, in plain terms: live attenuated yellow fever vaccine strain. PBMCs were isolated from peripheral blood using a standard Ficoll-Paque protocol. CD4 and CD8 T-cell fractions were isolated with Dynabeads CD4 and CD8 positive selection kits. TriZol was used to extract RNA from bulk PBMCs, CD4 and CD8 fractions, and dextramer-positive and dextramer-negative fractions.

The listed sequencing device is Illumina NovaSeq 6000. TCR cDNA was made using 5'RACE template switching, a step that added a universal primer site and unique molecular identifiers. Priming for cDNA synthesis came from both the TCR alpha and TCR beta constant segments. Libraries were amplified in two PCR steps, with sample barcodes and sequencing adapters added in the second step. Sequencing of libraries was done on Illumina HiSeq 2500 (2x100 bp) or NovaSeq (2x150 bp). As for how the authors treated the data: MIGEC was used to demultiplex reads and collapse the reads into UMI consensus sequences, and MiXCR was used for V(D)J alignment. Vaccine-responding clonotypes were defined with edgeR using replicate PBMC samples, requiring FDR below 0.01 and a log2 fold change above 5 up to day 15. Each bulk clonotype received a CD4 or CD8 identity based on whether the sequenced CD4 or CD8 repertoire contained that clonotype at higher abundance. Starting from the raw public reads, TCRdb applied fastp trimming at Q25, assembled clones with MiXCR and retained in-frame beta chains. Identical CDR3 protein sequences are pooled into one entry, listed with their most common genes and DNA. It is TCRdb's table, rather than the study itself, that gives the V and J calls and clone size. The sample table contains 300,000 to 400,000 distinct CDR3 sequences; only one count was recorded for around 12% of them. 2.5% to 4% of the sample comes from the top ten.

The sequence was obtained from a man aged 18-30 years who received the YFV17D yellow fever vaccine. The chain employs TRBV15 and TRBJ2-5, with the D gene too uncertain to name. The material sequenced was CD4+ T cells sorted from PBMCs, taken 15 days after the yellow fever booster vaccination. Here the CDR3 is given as CATSSSWSQETQYF. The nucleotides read TGTGCCACCAGCAGTTCTTGGTCACAAGAGACCCAGTACTTC. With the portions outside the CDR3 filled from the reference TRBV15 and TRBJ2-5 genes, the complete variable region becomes DAMVIQNPRYQVTQFGKPVTLSCSQTLNHNVMYWYQQKSSQAPKLLFHYYDKDFNNEADTPDNFQSRRPNTSFCFLDIRSPGLGDTAMYLCATSSSWSQETQYFGPGTRLLVL.